Relative to its sample, the clone carrying this T cell receptor (beta chain) is medium-sized. The data are from a study of T cells in localized non-small cell lung cancer. Sequencing used immunoSEQ multiplex PCR; TCRdb keeps in-frame clones, though not all of them. The top ten clones hold roughly 4.8% of a sample with about 62,000 clones, more than 80% of them seen once. The TCR comes from a man aged 40 to 75 with stage II lung adenocarcinoma. This material consisted of PBMCs, taken before any cancer treatment.

The CDR3 region has the DNA TGTGCCAGCGGGGGTAGCGGGAGATACGAGCAGTACTTC. Protein sequence: CASGGSGRYEQYF. The V gene is TRBV2, the J gene TRBJ2-7, with TRBD2 matching 9 bases. The junction had 6 bases not matched to a gene; V was cut back by 8 bases and J by 4 bases. CDR1 and CDR2 (germline): SNHLY, FYNNEI. The CDR3 totals 13 residues.